This T cell receptor (beta chain) was documented in a study of blood T cell repertoires in COVID-19 (TCRdb year 2020). Notes on the research overall: The collaborator samples originated in the United States, Italy and Spain and spanned the acute and convalescent phases of COVID-19. Nearly every sample came with metadata listing a de-identified subject ID, COVID-19 status, age in years and sex. Deeply sampled blood TCRbeta repertoires from subjects exposed to, actively infected with, or recovered from COVID-19 were included in the dataset. The prospective study material was composed of cDNA or gDNA derived from T cells, B-cell-depleted T cells, or PBMCs. Where HLA class I and class II types were available, the types were taken from metadata supplied by the sample provider, not from assay-based typing. A freely available public database, intended as a resource for researchers studying the immune response to SARS-CoV-2, is where the repertoires were released. Samples came from the ongoing ImmuneRACE study (first 160 participants) plus 1,254 subjects from 6 global collaborators. Study-level results and caveats: The amount of clinical and demographic metadata varied by source and participant and was provided uncurated.

The immunoSEQ Assay, a bias-controlled multiplex PCR, was used to amplify TCRbeta CDR3 regions from genomic DNA. The original methods were these. The number of nucleated cells in each sample was estimated from the amplification of reference gene primers within the assay. Sequence reads were collapsed and filtered to measure the absolute abundance of every unique TCRbeta CDR3 rearrangement. For each sample, productive Simpson clonality was calculated by taking the square root of Simpson's diversity index across productive rearrangements. As stored in TCRdb, this immuneACCESS dataset retains in-frame rearrangements with V and J assigned. A fraction of the clones does not appear; measured against another copy, unresolved V genes explain less than half of the discrepancy, and the remainder lacks a known reason. V, J and clone size were drawn from that table, and D and trimming were deduced from the DNA. Within this sample are around 240,000 clones, with 75% to 90% of them counted one time only. The ten largest make up over 0.75% of the sample.

Participants in the prospective study were enrolled through a virtual design, were aged 18 to 89 years, and lived in 24 United States geographic areas. In the prospective study, participants were assigned to cohorts based on the clinical history participants reported in a screening survey and a study questionnaire. A participant counted as exposed if, within 2 weeks of entering the study, that participant had been in contact with someone who had a PCR-confirmed or clinician-diagnosed COVID-19 case. Each participant in the prospective study had whole blood, serum and a nasopharyngeal or oropharyngeal swab collected by mobile phlebotomists. Prospective study participants could optionally give additional blood draws and questionnaires over a roughly two-month period. Prospective study blood samples were shipped either frozen or at room temperature before DNA extraction. As to this clone: Its antigen is currently not known. No much larger clone exists at a distance of one base, and base qualities are not known.

V is shortened by 0 bases, J by 9 bases, and the region joining them spans 15 bases. Per the germline V gene, KGHSH is the CDR1 and LQKENI is the CDR2. The CDR3 spans 14 residues, from the cysteine through the phenylalanine. Of the read, only the CDR3 DNA is kept; its 42 bases are in frame from base 1. The chain is encoded by TRBV18 joined to TRBJ2-7; TRBD1 is perhaps the D gene, given 5 matching bases. The sequenced material came from PBMCs or T cells enriched from blood (not recorded which). The clonotype originates from a man between 45 and 60 years old who had been exposed to COVID-19. The encoded CDR3 is CASSPPGRASGQYF. The DNA sequence reads TGTGCCAGCTCACCACCCGGCAGGGCTTCTGGGCAGTACTTC.